This is a list of T cell receptor beta chains from one sample in a study of T cells in tumors after PD-1 blockade. Some clones are missing from TCRdb's copy, which holds only in-frame ones; the method was immunoSEQ multiplex PCR. The sample holds roughly 15,000 clones; around two thirds are singletons and the top ten take around a third. Sample: tumor tissue, taken after anti-PD-1 treatment. These receptors were obtained from a human donor with cutaneous squamous cell carcinoma. CDR3s include the opening cysteine and the closing phenylalanine or tryptophan. A D gene is named only where the DNA matches it firmly. Size is omitted from some rows. Given values are once, few, many or a class for expanded clones.

clone size	V gene	D gene	J gene	CDR3 protein	CDR3 DNA
few	TRBV4-2	TRBD2	TRBJ2-7	CASSQGSGLVAYEQYF	TGTGCCAGCAGCCAAGGATCGGGACTAGTGGCCTACGAGCAGTACTTC
medium-sized	TRBV23-1	.	TRBJ2-4	CASSHPREPDRFLAKNIQYF	TGCGCCAGCAGTCACCCCCGAGAGCCCGATCGATTTTTAGCCAAAAACATTCAGTACTTC
few	TRBV27	.	TRBJ2-7	CASSLVGGPPNEQYF	TGTGCCAGCAGTTTAGTAGGGGGACCCCCCAACGAGCAGTACTTC
.	TRBV27	.	TRBJ1-1	CASSTTGRTEAFF	TGTGCCAGCAGTACGACAGGCCGCACTGAAGCTTTCTTT
few	TRBV29-1	.	TRBJ2-1	CSVENPGYYNEQFF	TGCAGCGTTGAAAATCCCGGCTACTACAATGAGCAGTTCTTC
.	TRBV10-3	TRBD1	TRBJ2-2	CAISKKDRGDTGELFF	TGTGCCATCAGTAAGAAGGACAGGGGGGACACCGGGGAGCTGTTTTTT
.	TRBV10-3	.	TRBJ1-4	CAISESSGEKLFF	TGTGCCATCAGTGAGTCGTCGGGAGAAAAACTGTTTTTT
few	TRBV7-9	.	TRBJ2-5	CASSLDWGRETQYF	TGTGCCAGCAGCCTCGACTGGGGGCGGGAGACCCAGTACTTC
.	TRBV10-3	.	TRBJ2-5	CAISEGRGGQETQYF	TGTGCCATCAGTGAGGGCAGGGGGGGACAAGAGACCCAGTACTTC
.	TRBV5-1	.	TRBJ2-3	CASMVAESTDTQYF	TGCGCCAGCATGGTTGCGGAAAGCACAGATACGCAGTATTTT
.	TRBV18	TRBD2	TRBJ2-1	CASSPVAGGRAYNEQFF	TGTGCCAGCTCACCGGTAGCCGGCGGGAGGGCCTACAATGAGCAGTTCTTC
once	TRBV29-1	.	TRBJ1-1	CSVEDLGTFNTEAFF	TGCAGCGTTGAAGATCTCGGGACATTTAACACTGAAGCTTTCTTT
.	TRBV28	.	TRBJ1-1	CASSFTLLMNTEAFF	TGTGCCAGCAGTTTCACTTTATTAATGAACACTGAAGCTTTCTTT
.	TRBV18	TRBD1	TRBJ1-4	CASSPTQGAREKLFF	TGTGCCAGCTCACCGACGCAGGGGGCTAGGGAAAAACTGTTTTTT
.	TRBV13	TRBD2	TRBJ2-5	CASSLAGLAGGRETQYF	TGTGCCAGCAGCTTAGCCGGACTAGCGGGGGGTAGGGAGACCCAGTACTTC
.	TRBV7-9	TRBD1	TRBJ1-2	CASSLPQPGQGLYGYTF	TGTGCCAGCAGCTTACCACAGCCGGGACAGGGATTATATGGCTACACCTTC
.	TRBV6-5	.	TRBJ2-7	CASSQSDYYEQYF	TGTGCCAGCAGTCAATCGGACTACTACGAGCAGTACTTC
once	TRBV19	.	TRBJ1-1	CASSFQTGNTEAFF	TGTGCCAGTAGTTTCCAGACAGGGAACACTGAAGCTTTCTTT
.	TRBV7-2	.	TRBJ2-7	CASSLGQNYEQYF	TGTGCCAGCAGCTTAGGGCAAAACTACGAGCAGTACTTC
once	TRBV6-6	TRBD1	TRBJ2-7	CASTIGTGLAYEQYF	TGTGCCAGCACCATTGGGACAGGATTAGCCTACGAGCAGTACTTC
.	TRBV7-8	.	TRBJ2-3	CASSSQTGTHRAQYF	TGTGCCAGCAGCTCACAGACCGGGACCCATCGGGCGCAGTATTTT
few	TRBV4-2	.	TRBJ2-7	CASSTDQGDQQYF	TGTGCCAGCAGCACCGATCAGGGCGACCAGCAGTACTTC
.	TRBV19	.	TRBJ1-2	CASGRVPSGANYGYTF	TGTGCCAGTGGAAGAGTACCCTCGGGAGCTAACTATGGCTACACCTTC
.	TRBV28	TRBD2	TRBJ2-4	CASNIAGGLNIQYF	TGTGCCAGCAACATAGCGGGAGGGCTTAACATTCAGTACTTC
.	TRBV3-1/TRBV3-2	.	TRBJ1-6	CASSQGANSPLHF	TGTGCCAGCAGCCAAGGGGCGAATTCACCCCTCCACTTT
.	TRBV5-5	.	TRBJ1-1	CASSLFSDNTEAFF	TGTGCCAGCAGCTTGTTTTCAGATAACACTGAAGCTTTCTTT
.	TRBV5-6	.	TRBJ2-3	CASRGLGLGANDTQYF	TGTGCCAGCAGAGGACTTGGATTAGGGGCGAATGATACGCAGTATTTT
.	TRBV29-1	.	TRBJ2-3	CSVASLRGGTDTQYF	TGCAGCGTTGCTTCCCTCCGGGGCGGGACAGATACGCAGTATTTT
.	TRBV27	TRBD2	TRBJ2-3	CASSYRRGATDTQYF	TGTGCCAGCAGTTACAGGCGGGGGGCCACAGATACGCAGTATTTT
.	TRBV6-1	.	TRBJ2-7	CASSESPGGGVYEQYF	TGTGCCAGCAGTGAATCACCCGGGGGTGGGGTCTACGAGCAGTACTTC
.	TRBV7-8	.	TRBJ2-4	CASSQTGTLPYF	TGTGCCAGCAGCCAAACCGGGACTTTGCCGTACTTC
few	TRBV30	TRBD1	TRBJ2-7	CAWSGISLSRDRGYEQYF	TGTGCCTGGAGTGGGATTAGTTTAAGCCGGGACAGGGGCTACGAGCAGTACTTC
.	TRBV6-5	.	TRBJ2-1	CASSYSGSGFYNEQFF	TGTGCCAGCAGTTACTCGGGTAGTGGGTTCTACAATGAGCAGTTCTTC
.	TRBV6-4	.	TRBJ2-1	CASSDEAVSYNEQFF	TGTGCCAGCAGTGACGAGGCCGTCTCCTACAATGAGCAGTTCTTC
few	TRBV5-4	.	TRBJ1-3	CASSFRQTRTVPPGNTIYF	TGTGCCAGCAGCTTTAGGCAGACCCGAACCGTACCCCCTGGAAACACCATATATTTT
.	TRBV30	TRBD1	TRBJ1-1	CAWSVNDRAMFF	TGTGCCTGGAGTGTAAATGACAGGGCTATGTTCTTT
few	TRBV28	.	TRBJ2-5	CASSSRPEVGQETQYF	TGTGCCAGCAGTTCACGACCTGAAGTGGGCCAAGAGACCCAGTACTTC
.	TRBV19	.	TRBJ1-1	CASSSYSGTEAFF	TGTGCCAGTAGTTCCTACAGCGGAACTGAAGCTTTCTTT
.	TRBV5-1	.	TRBJ2-1	CASSLVGSSYNEQFF	TGCGCCAGCAGCTTGGTGGGGAGCTCCTACAATGAGCAGTTCTTC
few	TRBV5-1	TRBD1	TRBJ1-1	CASSLARGTGLTEAFF	TGCGCCAGCAGCTTGGCCAGGGGGACAGGGTTGACTGAAGCTTTCTTT
.	TRBV4-1	.	TRBJ2-7	CASSQGLADAYEQYF	TGCGCCAGCAGCCAAGGACTGGCTGACGCCTACGAGCAGTACTTC
few	TRBV27	.	TRBJ2-7	CASSHQGRTTYEQYF	TGTGCCAGCAGCCATCAGGGGCGGACGACCTACGAGCAGTACTTC
.	TRBV28	.	TRBJ2-1	CASSLFQDEQFF	TGTGCCAGCAGTTTATTCCAGGATGAGCAGTTCTTC
.	TRBV5-1	TRBD2	TRBJ2-7	CASSPPRTRVYEQYF	TGCGCCAGCAGCCCACCCCGGACTAGAGTCTACGAGCAGTACTTC
.	TRBV7-2	.	TRBJ1-1	CASSLAGGMNTEAFF	TGTGCCAGCAGCTTAGCCGGGGGTATGAACACTGAAGCTTTCTTT
few	TRBV7-9	.	TRBJ1-2	CAERHGSTINYGYTF	TGTGCCGAAAGGCATGGCTCGACTATTAACTATGGCTACACCTTC
.	TRBV6-4	.	TRBJ2-2	CAAQRGWNTGELFF	TGTGCCGCCCAAAGAGGTTGGAACACCGGGGAGCTGTTTTTT
.	TRBV27	TRBD1	TRBJ2-7	CASSLLPTGRPVEQYF	TGTGCCAGCAGTTTACTCCCGACAGGGCGTCCAGTCGAGCAGTACTTC
.	TRBV18	.	TRBJ2-5	CASSPQETQYF	TGTGCCAGCTCACCACAAGAGACCCAGTACTTC
few	TRBV7-3	TRBD1	TRBJ1-5	CASSFDDRDGNQPQHF	TGTGCCAGCAGCTTCGACGACAGGGATGGCAATCAGCCCCAGCATTTT
medium-sized	TRBV29-1	TRBD1	TRBJ2-7	CSRQGSYEQYF	TGCAGCCGACAGGGCTCCTACGAGCAGTACTTC
.	TRBV15	.	TRBJ1-5	CATSRGGTKSNQPQHF	TGTGCCACCAGCAGAGGAGGGACGAAGAGCAATCAGCCCCAGCATTTT
.	TRBV5-4	TRBD1	TRBJ1-2	CASSFDRGADGYTF	TGTGCCAGCAGCTTCGACAGGGGGGCGGATGGCTACACCTTC
.	TRBV4-2	TRBD2	TRBJ2-3	CASSQPGTSGGTTDTQYF	TGTGCCAGCAGCCAACCTGGGACTAGCGGGGGGACCACAGATACGCAGTATTTT